The 17 T cell receptor beta chains below come from one sample, sequenced in a study of human T cells and chemical hapten exposure. As to time point: patch test 2, 6 weeks after DPC sensitization. Treatment meaning: therapeutic diphenylcyclopropenone sensitization with weekly scalp DPC. TCRdb re-called the RACE reads through MiXCR, storing one row per CDR3 protein. Of 350,000 to 400,000 distinct CDR3 sequences in the sample, about 6% were seen once. The specimen comprised whole blood, sampled in connection with sensitization to the hapten diphenylcyclopropenone (DPC). Receptors were obtained from a woman between 18 and 30 years old with alopecia areata. Some clones in this sample may be carry-over from other donors' samples.

The chain employs TRBV25-1 and TRBJ2-1, with no clear D. Trimming took off 5 bases at V and 2 bases at J, with 13 bases between the two ends. Per the germline V gene, CDR1 is MGHDK and CDR2 is SYGVNS. CDR3 size: 15 residues. The CDR3 DNA reads as TGTGCCAGCAGTTATAGCAACGGAACCTACAATGAGCAGTTCTTC. As protein: CASSYSNGTYNEQFF.

The J gene is TRBJ1-2, the V gene TRBV20-1; D not certain. The CDR3 has 11 residues. V shed 4 bases and J shed 8 bases, with 11 bases lying between them. From germline, CDR1 is DFQATT and CDR2 SNEGSKA (reference sequence). CDR3: CSAKLGEGYTF. In nucleotides, the CDR3 is TGCAGTGCTAAGTTAGGCGAGGGCTACACCTTC.

This rearrangement joins TRBV20-1 to TRBJ2-5; 8 nucleotides line up with TRBD2. Germline V gene data show CDR1 as DFQATT and CDR2 as SNEGSKA (reference sequence). V shed 1 base and J 2 bases; nucleotides not matched to a gene: 3. The CDR3 is 14 residues long. CDR3: CSARVAGLQETQYF. The DNA for the CDR3 is TGCAGTGCTAGAGTAGCGGGATTGCAAGAGACCCAGTACTTC.

This chain links TRBV2 with TRBJ1-3; D call uncertain. This CDR3 is 16 amino acids long. The V end lost 7 bases, the J end lost 0 bases, and 16 bases lay between the germline ends. The germline V gene encodes CDR1 SNHLY and CDR2 FYNNEI. CDR3 region: CASILNPAFSGNTIYF. CDR3 bases: TGTGCCAGCATTCTGAACCCGGCCTTCTCTGGAAACACCATATATTTT.

A few counts support this clonotype. The chain carries TRBV15 and TRBJ2-2, with 8 bases aligning to TRBD2. CDR3 length: 17 residues. Germline assignment: CDR1 LNHNV and CDR2 YYDKDF (reference sequence). V lost 0 bases and J lost 1; bases outside the gene matches: 4. CDR3 in DNA: TGTGCCACCAGCAGAGATGATAGCGGGGAGAACACCGGGGAGCTGTTTTTT. Translation: CATSRDDSGENTGELFF.

This clonotype was observed a few times. The V gene is TRBV5-6, the J gene TRBJ1-3; D ambiguous. V was trimmed by 0 bases and J by 2 bases, leaving 6 bases between them. The CDR3 length is 14 residues. Germline CDR1 is SGHDT and CDR2 is YYEEEE. The CDR3 DNA reads TGTGCCAGCAGCTTGGTTAAACCTGGAAACACCATATATTTT. Its translation is CASSLVKPGNTIYF.

Worth noting for this clonotype: This may arise from a read error, as a much more abundant clone is one base away. V and J are TRBV7-2 and TRBJ1-4, with D perhaps TRBD1 (6 bases). Germline V CDR1 and CDR2: SGHTA, FQGNSA. This CDR3 has 14 amino acids. CDR3 DNA: TGTGCCAGCAGCTTATTGGGGGCTAATGAAAAACTGTATTTT. Translated: CASSLLGANEKLYF. Full variable domain (remainder filled in from reference TRBV7-2 and TRBJ1-4): GAGVSQSPSNKVTEKGKDVELRCDPISGHTALYWYRQSLGQGLEFLIYFQGNSAPDKSGLPSDRFSAERTGGSVSTLTIQRTQQEDSAVYLCASSLLGANEKLYFGSGTQLSVL.

This clonotype showed up just a few times. This chain joins TRBV9 and TRBJ2-2; D is possibly TRBD1 (6 bases). Germline CDR1 SGDLS, CDR2 YYNGEE. This CDR3 contains 14 residues. V shed 2 bases and J shed 6 bases, with 11 bases lying between them. The CDR3 region is CASSVGTTPGELFF. CDR3 coding DNA: TGTGCCAGCAGCGTCGGGACAACACCCGGGGAGCTGTTTTTT. Looking up the rest from reference TRBV9 and TRBJ2-2 gives the full variable domain: DSGVTQTPKHLITATGQRVTLRCSPRSGDLSVYWYQQSLDQGLQFLIQYYNGEERAKGNILERFSAQQFPDLHSELNLSSLELGDSALYFCASSVGTTPGELFFGEGSRLTVL.

The chain uses TRBV9 and TRBJ1-2, with 7 bases identical to TRBD1. V lost 4 bases, J lost 6 bases, and 18 bases stayed unmatched. Germline V gene lookup returns CDR1 SGDLS and CDR2 YYNGEE. The CDR3 length is 17 residues. CDR3 nucleotides: TGTGCCAGCAGCCTCTCCCGCTTGGGAGGGGGCGCAAATGGCTACACCTTC. As protein: CASSLSRLGGGANGYTF.

This clonotype has ten or more counts. The chain combines TRBV6-2 or TRBV6-3 with TRBJ1-1, with 7 bases fitting TRBD1. The V segment lost 6 bases and the J segment 7 bases; nucleotides outside the gene matches: 5. CDR3 length: 12 residues. Per the germline V gene, CDR1 is MNHEY and CDR2 is SVGEGT. The CDR3 reads CASSRGQVEAFF. Written as DNA, the CDR3 is TGTGCCAGCAGCCGAGGACAGGTTGAAGCTTTCTTT.

This clonotype was seen many times. The rearrangement joins TRBV7-2 to TRBJ1-6; weak D call: TRBD1 (6 bases). The germline CDR1 and CDR2 sequences are SGHTA and FQGNSA. V gave up 5 bases and J gave up 12 bases, with 14 bases separating them. The CDR3 has 13 residues. The CDR3: CASSVLGGRPLHF. The DNA of the CDR3 is TGTGCCAGCAGCGTCTTGGGGGGCCGACCCCTCCACTTT.

This clonotype was found many times. CDR3 bases: TGTGCCAGCAGGAGGACAGGCAACTATGGCTACACCTTC. As protein: CASRRTGNYGYTF. The chain joins TRBV6-2 or TRBV6-3 to TRBJ1-2, with 7 nucleotides matching TRBD1. Germline V gene lookup returns CDR1 MNHEY and CDR2 SVGEGT. This CDR3 is 13 amino acids long. Trimming took 6 bases from V and 2 from J; bases not matched to a gene: 3.

The sample holds a few counts of this clonotype. The chain carries TRBV7-9 and TRBJ2-1, with 10 bases aligning to TRBD2. Germline V lookup: CDR1 SEHNR, CDR2 FQNEAQ (reference sequence). Trimming removed 1 base from V and 3 bases from J; junction bases left unmatched: 9. The CDR3 consists of 18 residues. In nucleotides, the CDR3 is TGTGCCAGCAGCTTAGGGTCGTCTAGCGGGGGATTCTACAATGAGCAGTTCTTC. Translated: CASSLGSSSGGFYNEQFF.

This clonotype was recorded a few times. This chain uses TRBV6-5 with TRBJ2-7; weak D call: TRBD2 (5 bases). This CDR3 has 16 residues. Trimming shortened V by 0 bases and J by 0 bases, and 12 bases separated the two germline ends. CDR1 and CDR2 from the germline V gene are MNHEY and SVGAGI. The CDR3 sequence: CASSYSFPEGSYEQYF. The CDR3, as DNA: TGTGCCAGCAGTTACTCTTTCCCCGAGGGCTCCTACGAGCAGTACTTC.

As DNA, the CDR3 is TGCAGCGTTGAACGTCGGGGGGGCTCCTACAATGAGCAGTTCTTC. Protein sequence: CSVERRGGSYNEQFF. The V gene is TRBV29-1, the J gene TRBJ2-1; 8 positions agree with TRBD2. This CDR3 has 15 amino acids. Germline trimming cut 2 bases from V and 0 bases from J; bases unmatched to any gene: 3. Germline lookup yields CDR1 SQVTM and CDR2 ANQGSEA.

The chain uses TRBV20-1 and TRBJ2-1; TRBD2 matches at 14 bases. The J segment lost 5 bases and the V segment lost 6 bases, leaving 12 bases of the junction unmatched. Germline V CDR1 and CDR2: DFQATT, SNEGSKA (reference sequence). The CDR3 length is 17 residues. The CDR3 sequence is CSAENSGLAGGNNEQFF. The CDR3, as DNA: TGCAGTGCCGAAAACTCAGGACTAGCGGGGGGTAACAATGAGCAGTTCTTC.

The rearrangement joins TRBV12-3 or TRBV12-4 to TRBJ2-5; TRBD1 is a possible D gene (5 bases). CDR3 length: 13 residues. V shed 8 bases and J shed 3 bases, with 13 bases lying between them. CDR3 bases: TGTGCCAGCGGTCTAGGACAAAAAGAGACCCAGTACTTC. Translating gives CASGLGQKETQYF.